This T cell receptor beta chain stems from a study of T cells after posttransplantation cyclophosphamide. Study-level results: Donor CD8+ memory clones often dominated recipient blood repertoires at later times. TRB overlap between skin or GI tissue T cells and blood was limited. TRB clonality was highly associated with recipient CMV seropositivity and reactivation.

The V end was cut by 0 bases, the J end by 0 bases, with 8 bases between. Germline CDR1 and CDR2: SGHVS and FQNEAQ. The CDR3 is 15 residues long. A marrow graft followed busulfan-fludarabine conditioning, with cyclophosphamide on days +3 and +4. This clone was seen ten or more times. No antigen is known for it. Profiling relied on immunoSEQ multiplex PCR, and the TCRdb table lists in-frame clones only, not all of them. Observed in the sample are more than 9,000 clones, none of them singletons. Sequenced material: PBMCs, taken after allogeneic stem cell transplant with posttransplant cyclophosphamide. The V call is TRBV7-8, the J call TRBJ1-1; possible D gene TRBD1, 5 bases. The sequence derives from a female patient in her thirties or forties who received an allogeneic stem cell transplant from a related donor, was CMV-positive, and had no GVHD. The T cells may partly be graft donor cells. DNA of the CDR3: TGTGCCAGCAGCTTAGCAAGGGGCTTGAACACTGAAGCTTTCTTT. Its protein product is CASSLARGLNTEAFF.